This passage covers 6 T cell receptor beta chains from one sample sequenced in a study of graft-versus-host responses after intestinal transplantation. Generated by immunoSEQ multiplex PCR, the TCRdb table keeps only in-frame clones and is missing some. The sample includes about 31,000 clones, about four fifths of them seen just once. Their specific antigens are unknown. The input for sequencing was unstimulated CD8+ T cells sorted from spleen or lymph node cells, taken before intestinal transplant. All receptors derive from a human donor who received an intestinal transplant.

The rearrangement links TRBV7-9 to TRBJ2-5; the D gene is possibly TRBD2 (5 bases). The DNA end is a closer match to TRBJ2-7, so the J assignment may be wrong. The CDR3 is made up of 15 amino acids. Germline V gene lookup returns CDR1 SEHNR and CDR2 FQNEAQ (reference sequence). CDR3 region: CASSLSGAGSYEQYF. Here the CDR3 DNA reads TGTGCCAGCAGCTTAAGCGGCGCCGGCTCCTACGAGCAGTACTTC.

The chain has TRBV18 and TRBJ1-1; D may be TRBD1 (5 bases). The CDR3 extends over 14 amino acids. The ends were cut back, 3 bases at V and 0 bases at J, with 8 bases in the middle. Germline values: CDR1 KGHSH, CDR2 LQKENI. CDR3 coding DNA: TGTGCCAGCTCACCTTCAGGGATGAACACTGAAGCTTTCTTT. It specifies CASSPSGMNTEAFF.

This chain uses TRBV7-9 with TRBJ1-5, with D maybe TRBD1 (5 bases). This CDR3 comprises 14 residues. The germline V gene encodes CDR1 SEHNR and CDR2 FQNEAQ (reference sequence). Trimming left V 5 bases short and J 7 bases short, with 15 bases between. The CDR3 sequence is CASSLGAGSQPQHF. CDR3 nucleotide sequence: TGTGCCAGCAGCCTAGGGGCAGGGTCACAGCCCCAGCATTTT.

The chain has TRBV6-7 and TRBJ2-1; 11 nucleotides align to TRBD2. TRBV6-7 qualifies as an ORF whose function is uncertain. With 2 bases clipped from V and 6 bases from J, the junction kept 12 bases outside the gene matches. This CDR3 is built from 18 residues. CDR3 sequence reads: CASSYPTSVAGGGNEQFF. CDR3 nucleotides: TGTGCCAGCAGTTACCCCACGTCGGTAGCGGGAGGGGGCAATGAGCAGTTCTTC.

This clone came up once. For the CDR3, the DNA is TGTGCCAGTAGCAAAGGACAGGGGAATAGTCAGCCCCAGCATTTT. Its protein product is CASSKGQGNSQPQHF. This rearrangement joins TRBV19 to TRBJ1-5; 9 positions match TRBD1. There are 15 residues in the CDR3. CDR1 is LNHDA, CDR2 SQIVND, per germline (reference sequence). J lost 6 bases, V lost 6 bases, and 9 bases had no gene match.

V gene TRBV10-3 combines with J gene TRBJ2-7; 11 bases line up with TRBD2. The CDR3 sequence is 16 residues long. CDR1 and CDR2 from the germline V gene are ENHRY and SYGVKD. J was trimmed by 2 bases and V by 4 bases; bases with no gene match: 7. CDR3 sequence (DNA): TGTGCCATCAGTGGCGCTAGCGGGGGGCCAACCTACGAGCAGTACTTC. Amino acid sequence: CAISGASGGPTYEQYF.